The 2 T cell receptor beta chains reported below all come from one sample, sequenced in a study of long-term antiretroviral therapy in people with HIV. Researchers ran immunoSEQ v3.0 at survey level. TCRdb keeps only in-frame clones here, not all; method: immunoSEQ multiplex PCR. The repertoire holds 25,000 to 30,000 clones, with 70% to 90% as singletons. The sample in question was unsorted PBMCs, obtained 1.8 years after starting antiretroviral therapy. These receptors all come from a woman between 18 and 30 years old with HIV.

The chain couples TRBV25-1 to TRBJ2-1; tentative D call: TRBD2 (6 bases). Germline values: CDR1 MGHDK, CDR2 SYGVNS. Trimming shortened V by 1 base and J by 4 bases, and 14 bases separated the two germline ends. This CDR3 is 16 amino acids long. In nucleotides, the CDR3 is TGTGCCAGCAGTGAATGGCGGGGAAGCACGTACAATGAGCAGTTCTTC. Its protein is CASSEWRGSTYNEQFF.

This rearrangement joins TRBV10-3 to TRBJ1-5; D gene ambiguous. CDR1 and CDR2 from the germline V gene are ENHRY and SYGVKD. Deletions cut 0 bases from V and 6 bases from J, with 9 bases between. The CDR3 runs to 14 residues. The CDR3 protein is CAISESGLFQPQHF. For the CDR3, the DNA is TGTGCCATCAGTGAGTCCGGGTTGTTTCAGCCCCAGCATTTT.